This T cell receptor (beta chain) was identified in a study of T cell responses to AZD1222 COVID-19 vaccine. Study-level findings and limits: The study found Spike-specific TCR breadth and depth rose after two AZD1222 doses. It was only after the peak T cell response that any repertoires were sampled. Epitopes outside B.1.351 and B.1.1.7 mutated regions reportedly drew nearly half of spike TCRs.

Generated by immunoSEQ multiplex PCR, the TCRdb table keeps only in-frame clones and is missing some. Here the sample spans about 150,000 clones, around 92% being singletons. There are a few counts of this clone. As yet, its antigen is unknown. V was shortened by 1 base and J by 2 bases, with 14 bases between the two germline ends. This CDR3 has 16 residues. The germline CDR1 and CDR2 sequences are LGHDT and YNNKEL (reference sequence). This chain connects TRBV3-1 (or the pseudogene TRBV3-2) to TRBJ1-1; D is uncertain. The receptor's source is an adult who received the AZD1222 COVID-19 vaccine. Sequences were derived from peripheral blood, sampled 28 days after the second AZD1222 dose. Here the CDR3 DNA reads TGTGCCAGCAGCCAAGGATCTCTACAAGTCAACACTGAAGCTTTCTTT. It codes for CASSQGSLQVNTEAFF.